This T cell receptor (beta chain) emerged from a study of regulatory T cells in long-lasting Graves disease. As for the study in general: Less than 3 months of antithyroid drugs had been taken by newly diagnosed Graves' patients.

Germline CDR1 DFQATT, CDR2 SNEGSKA (reference sequence). This CDR3 region has 15 residues. J was trimmed by 4 bases and V by 4 bases; bases with no gene match: 6. Time point defined: newly diagnosed GD, antithyroid drugs for less than 3 months. RNA isolated from PBMCs was used to make the TCR library. Study conclusions and caveats: TCR diversity in persistent Graves' patients was below that of newly diagnosed ones.

TCR beta libraries were built with iRepertoire HTBI primers and Arm-PCR of CDR3 regions. From the multiplex PCR reads, TCRdb called clonotypes with MiXCR, one entry per CDR3 protein. The sample has under 250,000 distinct CDR3 sequences, around 19% seen once. There are many counts of this clonotype. Antigen specificity is unknown. These same records also appear under a second study, on T cells in Graves' hyperthyroidism and ophthalmopathy. From that report: The blood repertoire included most of the expanded thyroid clonotypes above 0.001. A 13 V-J model separated ophthalmopathy from stable hyperthyroidism.

Sequencing used peripheral blood mononuclear cells (PBMCs), obtained at new diagnosis, from a patient treated with antithyroid drugs. This TCR was sampled from a woman aged 25 to 39 with Graves disease. This chain joins TRBV20-1 and TRBJ1-6; TRBD1 matches at 8 bases. CDR3 sequence (DNA): TGCAGTGCTATCCGGGACAGGCTGTATAATTCACCCCTCCACTTT. Protein product: CSAIRDRLYNSPLHF.